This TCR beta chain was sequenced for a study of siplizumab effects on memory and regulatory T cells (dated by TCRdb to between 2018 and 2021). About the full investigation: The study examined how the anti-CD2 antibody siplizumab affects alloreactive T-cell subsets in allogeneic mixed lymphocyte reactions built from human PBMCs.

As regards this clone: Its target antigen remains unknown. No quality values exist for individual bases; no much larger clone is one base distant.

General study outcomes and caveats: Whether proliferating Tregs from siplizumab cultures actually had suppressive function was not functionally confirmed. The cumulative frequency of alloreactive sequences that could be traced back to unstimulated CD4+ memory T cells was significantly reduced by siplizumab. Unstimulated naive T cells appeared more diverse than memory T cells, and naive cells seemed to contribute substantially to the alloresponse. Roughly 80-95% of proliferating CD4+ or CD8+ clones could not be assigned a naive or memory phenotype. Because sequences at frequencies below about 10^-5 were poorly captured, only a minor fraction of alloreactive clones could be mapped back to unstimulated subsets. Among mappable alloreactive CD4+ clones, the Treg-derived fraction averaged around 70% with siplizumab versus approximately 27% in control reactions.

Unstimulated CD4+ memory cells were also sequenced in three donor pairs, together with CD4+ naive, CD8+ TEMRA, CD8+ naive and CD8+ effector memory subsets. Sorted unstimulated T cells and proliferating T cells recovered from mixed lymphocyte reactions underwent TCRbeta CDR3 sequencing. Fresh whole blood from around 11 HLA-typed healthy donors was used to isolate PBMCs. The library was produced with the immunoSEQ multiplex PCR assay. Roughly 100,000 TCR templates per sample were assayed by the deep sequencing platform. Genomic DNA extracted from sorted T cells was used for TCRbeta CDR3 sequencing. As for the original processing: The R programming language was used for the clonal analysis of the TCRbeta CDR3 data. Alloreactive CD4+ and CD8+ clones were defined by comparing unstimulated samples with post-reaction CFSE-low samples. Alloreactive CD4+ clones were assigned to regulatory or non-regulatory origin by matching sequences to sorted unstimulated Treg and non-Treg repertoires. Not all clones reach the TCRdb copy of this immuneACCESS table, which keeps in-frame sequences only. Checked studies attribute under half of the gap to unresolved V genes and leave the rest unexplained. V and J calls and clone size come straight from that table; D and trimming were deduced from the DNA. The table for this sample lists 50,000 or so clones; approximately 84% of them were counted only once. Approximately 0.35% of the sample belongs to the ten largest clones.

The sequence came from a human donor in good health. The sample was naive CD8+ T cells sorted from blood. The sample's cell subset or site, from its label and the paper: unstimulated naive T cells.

CDR3 loop: CASSPERGGNSPLHF. DNA sequence: TGCGCCAGCAGCCCCGAGCGGGGAGGCAATTCACCCCTCCACTTT. In this chain, TRBV5-1 is recombined with TRBJ1-6; the D gene identity is not certain. According to the germline V gene, CDR1 reads SGHRS and CDR2 reads YFSETQ. The CDR3 runs 15 residues from the cysteine to the phenylalanine. Kept here is only the CDR3 DNA, which spans 45 bases and is read in frame from base 1. The V and J ends are trimmed by 4 bases and 7 bases, leaving 15 bases between them. With all but the CDR3 taken from the reference TRBV5-1 and TRBJ1-6 genes, the full variable domain is: KAGVTQTPRYLIKTRGQQVTLSCSPISGHRSVSWYQQTPGQGLQFLFEYFSETQRNKGNFPGRFSGRQFSNSRSEMNVSTLELGDSALYLCASSPERGGNSPLHFGNGTRLTVT.